This TCR beta chain originates from a study of blood T cells in healthy people across ages. Study observations and caveats: From one million sequenced T cells, diversity estimates were lower bounds.

Germline values: CDR1 SGHRS, CDR2 YFSETQ. CDR3 size: 14 residues. As regards this clonotype: Its antigen remains unknown.

PCR was performed a second time for about 6 to 12 cycles using a sample-barcoded 5' primer and a J-beta primer mix. TCRdb reanalysed the 5' RACE reads using MiXCR and keeps one entry per CDR3 protein. The sample records 600,000 or so distinct CDR3 sequences, about 28% being singletons. This clonotype was sampled from a woman of 80 years or more in good health. The gene calls are TRBV5-1 and TRBJ2-7; 8 bases are a match to TRBD1. The DNA matches TRBJ2-4 better at its end, which makes the J call doubtful. Material for sequencing was blood. The CDR3 reads CSSSSDRGGNIQYF. CDR3 in DNA: TGCAGCAGCAGCTCCGACAGGGGTGGAAACATTCAGTACTTC.